This T cell receptor beta chain was recovered during a study of blood T cell repertoires in COVID-19. Source study methods: Nucleated cell number was recorded as an estimate derived from reference gene primer amplification. Profiling relied on immunoSEQ multiplex PCR, and the TCRdb table lists in-frame clones only, not all of them. The V and J calls and clone size come from that table; D and trimming were worked out from the DNA. Of 110,000 or so clones listed, about four fifths were seen once; the top ten hold roughly 10%. The CDR3 sequence is 15 residues long. Germline V gene sequence: CDR1 SGHTA, CDR2 FQGNSA. V lost 0 bases to trimming and J lost 0 bases; unmatched junction nucleotides: 1.

The gene calls are TRBV7-2 and TRBJ1-2; 7 bases line up with TRBD1. The sample taken for sequencing was peripheral blood. The TCR sequence derives from a human donor in a cohort sampled during active COVID-19. CDR3 loop: CASSLATGPNYGYTF. CDR3 DNA: TGTGCCAGCAGCTTAGCGACAGGGCCTAACTATGGCTACACCTTC.